This T cell receptor (beta chain) is drawn from a study of PD-1 blockade in classical Hodgkin lymphoma. Background on the study: It was nivolumab at 3 mg/kg, given intravenously every 2 weeks, that patients received. General study results and limits: At baseline, newly diagnosed patients reportedly showed less TCR diversity than healthy donors. It was CD4+ TCR diversity, not CD8+, that rose significantly by C4D1.

As for time point: cycle 4 day 1 (C4D1), after more than 5 weeks of nivolumab. All patients experienced relapse after autologous stem cell transplantation, and brentuximab vedotin exposure was variable. Reported best responses ranged across complete response, partial response or progressive disease. TCRdb's copy holds only in-frame clones and misses some; the assay was immunoSEQ multiplex PCR. The table lists roughly 96,000 clones, 85% to 95% of them singletons. With respect to this clone: Antigen specificity is unknown.

Germline V gene lookup returns CDR1 LNHDA and CDR2 SQIVND (reference sequence). This CDR3 is built from 17 residues. V gave up 7 bases and J gave up 2 bases; unmatched junction bases: 10. This receptor was taken from a human donor with classical Hodgkin lymphoma. This chain connects TRBV19 to TRBJ2-3, with 12 bases fitting TRBD2. Sequencing used peripheral blood mononuclear cells (PBMCs), obtained before the fourth cycle of nivolumab. This chain's CDR3 is CASTSGLAGSATDTQYF. The CDR3 DNA is TGTGCCAGTACCAGCGGACTAGCGGGATCGGCCACAGATACGCAGTATTTT. Full variable domain (outside the CDR3, taken from reference TRBV19 and TRBJ2-3): DGGITQSPKYLFRKEGQNVTLSCEQNLNHDAMYWYRQDPGQGLRLIYYSQIVNDFQKGDIAEGYSVSREKKESFPLTVTSAQKNPTAFYLCASTSGLAGSATDTQYFGPGTRLTVL.